This TCR beta chain stems from a study of a mutant IDH1 vaccine in newly diagnosed glioma. Across the whole study: Vaccination followed radiotherapy alone by 4-6 weeks, or accompanied temozolomide cycles. Before enrollment, the patients had been treated with radiotherapy alone, temozolomide alone, or both together. Most of them had received both. Visit V12 was at week 35; visit V13 was at week 47.

Libraries were prepared by immunoSEQ multiplex PCR; TCRdb keeps only in-frame clonotypes and omits some of them. The sample gives 30,000 to 35,000 clones, around nine tenths of which show up once; around 12% is in the top ten. The time point was: week 47, end of study. All doses held 300 ug of mutant IDH1 20-mer peptide, with topical imiquimod. Patients were given eight vaccinations, scheduled in weeks 1, 3, 5, 7, 11, 15, 19 and 23. V was clipped by 7 bases and J by 4 bases, with 16 bases between them. There are 14 residues in the CDR3. Germline V gives CDR1 MNHNS, CDR2 SASEGT. As to this clone: The antigen is undetermined.

The J gene is TRBJ1-1, the V gene TRBV6-1; D ambiguous. The sequence derives from a woman aged 30 to 39 with glioma. The material was PBMCs, obtained from a glioma patient whose treatment included an IDH1 peptide vaccine. CDR3 amino acids: CASISHLKGTEAFF. DNA for the CDR3: TGTGCCAGCATCTCTCACCTGAAGGGCACTGAAGCTTTCTTT.